The 20 T cell receptor beta chains given below trace back to one sample, sequenced in a study of T-cell memory formation after mild COVID-19. TCRdb analysed the 5' RACE reads with MiXCR anew, one entry per CDR3 protein. Seen here are around 310,000 distinct CDR3 sequences, 20% observed once, and the top ten hold roughly 21%. Sequenced sample: PBMCs or a T cell subset sorted from them (not recorded which). These receptors all stem from a man younger than 35 who had mild COVID-19 (a few samples of this study predate the infection). Cell type and time point are not known.

The DNA of the CDR3 is TGCGCCAGCAGCTTTAACAGGGGAGGAATTGCGGAGACCCAGTACTTC. As protein: CASSFNRGGIAETQYF. The chain links TRBV5-1 to TRBJ2-5; tentatively, D is TRBD1 (7 bases). V shed 2 bases and J shed 5 bases, with 19 bases lying between them. The CDR3 spans 16 residues. The germline CDR1 and CDR2 sequences are SGHRS and YFSETQ.

This chain connects TRBV27 to TRBJ1-5; D ambiguous. Germline CDR1 MNHEY, CDR2 SMNVEV (reference sequence). Between the trimmed V and J ends, which lost 5 bases and 2 bases, there was a span of 10 bases. This CDR3 is 14 amino acids long. CDR3 sequence: CASSGGFGNQPQHF. CDR3 DNA sequence: TGTGCCAGCAGTGGAGGGTTTGGCAATCAGCCCCAGCATTTT.

In this sample, this clonotype turned up a few times. The chain joins TRBV10-3 to TRBJ1-6; possibly TRBD1 for D (5 bases). Germline V CDR1 and CDR2: ENHRY, SYGVKD. The CDR3 is made up of 16 amino acids. With 3 bases removed from V and 0 bases from J, the gap between germline ends came to 9 bases. CDR3 nucleotide sequence: TGTGCCATCAGTGACCAGGGTGGCTCCTATAATTCACCCCTCCACTTT. Amino acid sequence: CAISDQGGSYNSPLHF.

The rearrangement uses TRBV6-5 and TRBJ1-1, with a weak D call TRBD1 (6 bases). The CDR3 is 12 amino acids. Trimming left V 4 bases short and J 7 bases short, with 10 bases between. CDR1 MNHEY and CDR2 SVGAGI come from the germline V gene. The CDR3 DNA follows: TGTGCCAGCAGTTGGACAGAAATTGAAGCTTTCTTT. Translated: CASSWTEIEAFF.

For this clonotype: The CDR3 carries no conserved terminal phenylalanine or tryptophan, so it likely arises from a read error. This chain links TRBV6-4 with TRBJ2-6, with D uncertain. This CDR3 spans 15 amino acids. Between the trimmed V and J ends, which lost 0 bases and 3 bases, there was a span of 6 bases. Germline-derived CDR1 and CDR2 are MRHNA and SNTAGT. The CDR3: CASSDSSYGANVLTL. The CDR3 DNA sequence: TGTGCCAGCAGTGACTCGTCGTATGGGGCCAACGTCCTGACTTTA.

The chain links TRBV7-3 to TRBJ2-5; a weak D match, TRBD1 (6 bases). From germline, CDR1 is SGHTA and CDR2 FQGTGA. The V end was cut by 3 bases, the J end by 5 bases, with 10 bases between. The CDR3 is 13 residues long. Written as DNA, the CDR3 is TGTGCCAGCAGCTTGGGGGACATGGAGACCCAGTACTTC. This codes for CASSLGDMETQYF.

The gene calls are TRBV4-3 and TRBJ2-7, with 7 bases identical to TRBD1. V gave up 3 bases and J gave up 4 bases; unmatched junction bases: 9. The germline V gene has CDR1 LGHNA and CDR2 YSLEER. The CDR3 covers 15 residues. The CDR3 DNA is TGCGCCAGCAGCCAGGGCCCGACAGGGTTGTACGAGCAGTACTTC. Encoded protein: CASSQGPTGLYEQYF.

This clonotype turned up a few times. The V and J genes are TRBV19 and TRBJ1-5, with 9 positions matching TRBD1. The CDR3 length is 15 residues. Per the germline V gene, CDR1 is LNHDA and CDR2 is SQIVND (reference sequence). V lost 5 bases and J lost 7; bases outside the gene matches: 9. The DNA of the CDR3 is TGTGCCAGTAGTGGCCGGGACAGGGTAGGGCAGCCCCAGCATTTT. Encoded protein: CASSGRDRVGQPQHF.

The J gene is TRBJ2-5, the V gene TRBV20-1, with a possible D match to TRBD1 (6 bases). Per the germline V gene, CDR1 is DFQATT and CDR2 is SNEGSKA (reference sequence). The CDR3 has 13 residues. The V end lost 2 bases, the J end lost 5 bases, and 12 bases lay between the germline ends. CDR3 loop: CSARTGSGETQYF. The CDR3 DNA sequence: TGCAGTGCTAGAACAGGGTCCGGGGAGACCCAGTACTTC.

This clonotype came up many times. The CDR3 DNA sequence: TGCGCCAGCAGCCAAGCCAGAGATCAGCCCCAGCATTTT. Protein sequence: CASSQARDQPQHF. The rearrangement links TRBV4-3 to TRBJ1-5; D is ambiguous. CDR1 is LGHNA and CDR2 is YSLEER in the germline V gene. The CDR3 covers 13 residues. Trimming left V 1 base short and J 5 bases short, with 6 bases between.

The chain combines TRBV5-1 with TRBJ1-6; unclear D gene. The germline CDR1 and CDR2 sequences are SGHRS and YFSETQ. The V gene lost 4 bases and the J gene lost 5 bases, with 10 bases spanning the gap. The CDR3 loop spans 14 amino acids. CDR3 bases: TGCGCCAGCAGCCCCACCGGAGATAATTCACCCCTCCACTTT. This translates into CASSPTGDNSPLHF.

This clonotype came up a few times. The chain uses TRBV4-1 and TRBJ1-1, with no clear D. The CDR3 has 13 residues. V was pared by 2 bases and J by 1 base, with 5 bases between. Germline V gives CDR1 MGHRA, CDR2 YSYEKL. CDR3 nucleotide sequence: TGCGCCAGCAGCCAAATGGAGAACACTGAAGCTTTCTTT. Translating gives CASSQMENTEAFF.

The CDR3 reads CATSRGEPTGEKQFF. CDR3 coding DNA: TGTGCCACCAGCAGAGGTGAGCCGACGGGGGAAAAGCAGTTCTTC. This chain links TRBV15 with TRBJ2-1; D is possibly TRBD2 (6 bases). This CDR3 contains 15 residues. Germline-derived CDR1 and CDR2 are LNHNV and YYDKDF (reference sequence). The V end was cut by 1 base, the J end by 11 bases, with 18 bases between.

The rearrangement joins TRBV6-6 to TRBJ1-1; D is unclear. The ends were cut back, 6 bases at V and 0 bases at J, with 8 bases in the middle. Germline-derived CDR1 and CDR2 are MNHNY and SVGAGI (reference sequence). CDR3 length: 13 amino acids. The DNA for the CDR3 is TGTGCCAGCAGGGCACACTTGAACACTGAAGCTTTCTTT. Translating it yields CASRAHLNTEAFF.

The sample holds a few counts of this clonotype. The CDR3 reads CSVEGDSQWPETQYF. The CDR3 DNA reads as TGCAGCGTTGAAGGGGACAGTCAGTGGCCGGAGACCCAGTACTTC. The J gene is TRBJ2-5, the V gene TRBV29-1; 7 bases are shared with TRBD1. CDR3 length: 15 amino acids. Trimming at V came to 1 base and at J to 5 bases, leaving 10 bases not matched to a gene. The germline V gene has CDR1 SQVTM and CDR2 ANQGSEA.

The genes are TRBV6-6 and TRBJ2-7; 7 bases line up with TRBD1. Unmatched junction bases numbered 10, after V lost 6 bases and J lost 2 bases. Germline lookup yields CDR1 MNHNY and CDR2 SVGAGI (reference sequence). The CDR3 sequence is 15 residues long. The CDR3 bases are TGTGCCAGCAGCCCATACCGGGACAGCCCCTACGAGCAGTACTTC. Translated: CASSPYRDSPYEQYF.

This clonotype came up a few times. The chain links TRBV7-2 to TRBJ1-5; D not resolved. CDR3 length equals 14 residues. V lost 2 bases, J lost 6 bases, and 11 bases lay in between. Germline CDR1 and CDR2: SGHTA and FQGNSA. The CDR3 bases are TGTGCCAGCAGCTTAATTCTAGGGATTCAGCCCCAGCATTTT. Translation gives CASSLILGIQPQHF.

This clonotype was found many times. V is TRBV4-3 and J is TRBJ1-2; D gene uncertain. The V end was cut by 2 bases, the J end by 2 bases, with 15 bases between. Germline assignment: CDR1 LGHNA and CDR2 YSLEER. The CDR3 runs 16 residues. CDR3 sequence reads: CASSQTFGPWNYGYTF. The CDR3 DNA reads TGCGCCAGCAGCCAAACATTCGGGCCCTGGAACTATGGCTACACCTTC.

This rearrangement joins TRBV28 to TRBJ1-3; the D is unclear. Per germline, CDR1 MDHEN and CDR2 SYDVKM. This CDR3 region has 12 residues. With 5 bases removed from V and 4 bases from J, the gap between germline ends came to 6 bases. The CDR3, as DNA: TGTGCCAGCAGTCTAAAGGGAAACACCATATATTTT. It codes for CASSLKGNTIYF.

The chain uses TRBV7-6 and TRBJ1-6; TRBD1 matches at 7 bases. The V and J ends lost 7 bases and 4 bases, in that order; junction bases with no gene match: 10. The V gene's germline CDR1 is SGHVS and CDR2 FNYEAQ. The CDR3 covers 16 residues. CDR3 sequence (DNA): TGTGCCAGCAAGGGGGGGGACAGAGGATATAATTCACCCCTCCACTTT. Its protein product is CASKGGDRGYNSPLHF.